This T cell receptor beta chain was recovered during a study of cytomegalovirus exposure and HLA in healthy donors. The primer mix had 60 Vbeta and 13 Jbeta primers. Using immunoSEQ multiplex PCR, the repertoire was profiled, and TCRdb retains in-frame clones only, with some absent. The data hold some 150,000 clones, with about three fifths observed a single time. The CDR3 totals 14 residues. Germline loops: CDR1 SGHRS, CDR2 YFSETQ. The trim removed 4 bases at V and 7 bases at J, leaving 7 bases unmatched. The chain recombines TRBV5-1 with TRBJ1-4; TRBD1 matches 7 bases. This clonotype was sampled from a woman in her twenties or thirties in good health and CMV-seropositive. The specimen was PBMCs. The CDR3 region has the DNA TGCGCCAGCAGCACGGACAGGTCGAGTGAAAAACTGTTTTTT. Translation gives CASSTDRSSEKLFF.